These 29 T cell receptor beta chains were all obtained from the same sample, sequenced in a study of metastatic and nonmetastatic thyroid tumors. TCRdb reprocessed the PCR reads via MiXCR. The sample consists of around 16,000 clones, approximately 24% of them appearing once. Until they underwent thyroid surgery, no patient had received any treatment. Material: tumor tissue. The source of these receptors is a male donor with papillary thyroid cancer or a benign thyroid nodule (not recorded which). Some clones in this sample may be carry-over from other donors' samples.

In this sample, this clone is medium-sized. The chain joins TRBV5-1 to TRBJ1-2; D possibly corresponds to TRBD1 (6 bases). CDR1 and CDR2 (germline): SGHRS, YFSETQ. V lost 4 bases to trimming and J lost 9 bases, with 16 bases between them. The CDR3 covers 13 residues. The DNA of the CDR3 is TGCGCCAGCAGCAGAGAGGGGGGCAACAGCTACACCTTC. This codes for CASSREGGNSYTF.

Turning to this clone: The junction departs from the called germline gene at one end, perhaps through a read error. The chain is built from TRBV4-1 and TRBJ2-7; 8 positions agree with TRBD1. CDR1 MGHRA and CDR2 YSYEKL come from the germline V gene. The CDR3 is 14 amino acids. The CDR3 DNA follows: TGCGCCAACAGCCCCGTGACAGGGGACTACGAGCAGTACTTC. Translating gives CANSPVTGDYEQYF.

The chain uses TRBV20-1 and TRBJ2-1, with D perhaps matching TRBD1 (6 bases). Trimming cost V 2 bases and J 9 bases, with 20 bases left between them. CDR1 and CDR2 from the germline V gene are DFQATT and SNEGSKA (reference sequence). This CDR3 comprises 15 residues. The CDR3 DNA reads TGCAGTGCTAGATATACGACAGGTCTAGGAAGTGAGCAGTTCTTC. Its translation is CSARYTTGLGSEQFF.

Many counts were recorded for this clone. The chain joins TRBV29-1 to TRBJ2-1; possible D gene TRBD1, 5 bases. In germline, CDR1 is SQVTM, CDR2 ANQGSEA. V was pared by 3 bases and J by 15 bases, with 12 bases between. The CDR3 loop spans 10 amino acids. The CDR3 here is CSVDQGIGFF. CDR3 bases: TGCAGCGTTGATCAGGGTATAGGGTTCTTC.

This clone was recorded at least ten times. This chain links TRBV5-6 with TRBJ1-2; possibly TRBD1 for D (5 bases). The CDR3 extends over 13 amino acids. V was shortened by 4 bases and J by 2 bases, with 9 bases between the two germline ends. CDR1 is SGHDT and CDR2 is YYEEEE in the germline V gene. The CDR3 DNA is TGTGCCAGCAGCCAGGGTCGGAACTATGGCTACACCTTC. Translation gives CASSQGRNYGYTF.

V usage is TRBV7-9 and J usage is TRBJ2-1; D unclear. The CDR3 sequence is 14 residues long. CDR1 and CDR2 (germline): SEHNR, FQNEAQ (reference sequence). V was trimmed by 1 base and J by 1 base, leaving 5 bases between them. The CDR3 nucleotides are TGTGCCAGCAGCTTAGGGGTATCCTACAATGAGCAGTTCTTC. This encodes CASSLGVSYNEQFF.

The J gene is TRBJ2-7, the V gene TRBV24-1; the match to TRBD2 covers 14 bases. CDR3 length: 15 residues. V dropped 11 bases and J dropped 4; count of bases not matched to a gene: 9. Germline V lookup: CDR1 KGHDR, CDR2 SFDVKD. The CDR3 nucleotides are TGTGCCAGTAGTCCACGGACTAGCGGGAGGTACGAGCAGTACTTC. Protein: CASSPRTSGRYEQYF.

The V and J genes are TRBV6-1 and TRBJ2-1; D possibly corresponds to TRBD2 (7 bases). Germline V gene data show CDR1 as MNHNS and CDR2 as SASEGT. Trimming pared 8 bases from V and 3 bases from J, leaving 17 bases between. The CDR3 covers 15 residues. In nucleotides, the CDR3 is TGTGCCAGCGAGAGGGGGGGCCTTGTCTACAATGAGCAGTTCTTC. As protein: CASERGGLVYNEQFF.

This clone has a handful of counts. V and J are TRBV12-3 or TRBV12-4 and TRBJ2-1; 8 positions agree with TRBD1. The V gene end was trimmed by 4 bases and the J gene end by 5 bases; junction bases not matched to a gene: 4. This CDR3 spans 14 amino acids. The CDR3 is CASSSKTGDNEQFF. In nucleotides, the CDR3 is TGTGCCAGCAGTTCGAAGACAGGGGACAATGAGCAGTTCTTC.

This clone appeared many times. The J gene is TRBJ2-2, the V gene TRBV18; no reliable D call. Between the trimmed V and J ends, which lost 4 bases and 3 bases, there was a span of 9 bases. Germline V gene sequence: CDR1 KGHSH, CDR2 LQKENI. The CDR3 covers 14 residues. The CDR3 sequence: CASSLSFYTGELFF. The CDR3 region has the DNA TGTGCCAGCTCACTCTCCTTTTACACCGGGGAGCTGTTTTTT.

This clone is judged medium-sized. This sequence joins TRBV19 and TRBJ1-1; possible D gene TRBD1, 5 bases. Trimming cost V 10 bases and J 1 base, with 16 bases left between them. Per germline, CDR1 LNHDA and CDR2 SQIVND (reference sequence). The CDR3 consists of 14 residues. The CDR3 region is CATLPGRGNTEAFF. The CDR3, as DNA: TGTGCCACCCTACCGGGACGGGGGAACACTGAAGCTTTCTTT.

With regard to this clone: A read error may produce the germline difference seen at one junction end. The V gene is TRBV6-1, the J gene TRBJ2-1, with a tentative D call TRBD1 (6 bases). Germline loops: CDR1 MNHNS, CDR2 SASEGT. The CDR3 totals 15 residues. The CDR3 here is CASDQTGCHYNDQFF. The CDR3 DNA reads TGTGCCAGCGACCAAACAGGGTGCCACTACAATGATCAGTTCTTC.

In DNA form, the CDR3 reads TGCAGTGCTAGCGAGGGGACAGATACGCAGTATTTT. This encodes CSASEGTDTQYF. V and J are TRBV20-1 and TRBJ2-3; the D call may be TRBD1 or TRBD2 (5 bases each). The V gene lost 3 bases and the J gene lost 3 bases, with 7 bases spanning the gap. The CDR3 is 12 residues long. From germline, CDR1 is DFQATT and CDR2 SNEGSKA (reference sequence).

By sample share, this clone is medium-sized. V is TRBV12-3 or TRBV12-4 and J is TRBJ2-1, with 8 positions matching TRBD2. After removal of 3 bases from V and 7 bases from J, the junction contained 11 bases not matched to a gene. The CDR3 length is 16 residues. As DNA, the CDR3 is TGTGCCAGCAGTTTTGGTTCGTCGGCTAGCGGGAATGAGCAGTTCTTC. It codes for CASSFGSSASGNEQFF.

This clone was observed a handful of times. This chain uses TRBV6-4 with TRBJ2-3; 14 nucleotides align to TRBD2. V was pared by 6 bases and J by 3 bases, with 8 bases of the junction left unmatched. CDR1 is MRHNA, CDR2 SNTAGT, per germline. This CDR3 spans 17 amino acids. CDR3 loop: CASSDGTSGGETDTQYF. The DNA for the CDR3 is TGTGCCAGCAGCGATGGGACTAGCGGGGGTGAAACAGATACGCAGTATTTT.

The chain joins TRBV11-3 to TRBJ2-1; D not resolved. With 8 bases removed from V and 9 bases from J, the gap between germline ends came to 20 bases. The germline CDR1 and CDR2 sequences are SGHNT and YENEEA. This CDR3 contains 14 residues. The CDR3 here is CASPAAITGGEQFF. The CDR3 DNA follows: TGTGCCAGCCCCGCGGCCATCACCGGTGGTGAGCAGTTCTTC.

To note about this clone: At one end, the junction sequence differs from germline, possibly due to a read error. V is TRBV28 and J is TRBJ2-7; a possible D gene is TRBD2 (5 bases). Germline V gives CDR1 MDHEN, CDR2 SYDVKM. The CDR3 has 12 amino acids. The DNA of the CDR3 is TGTGCCAGCAGCCCCGCGGGTCCCGAGCAGCACTTC. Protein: CASSPAGPEQHF.

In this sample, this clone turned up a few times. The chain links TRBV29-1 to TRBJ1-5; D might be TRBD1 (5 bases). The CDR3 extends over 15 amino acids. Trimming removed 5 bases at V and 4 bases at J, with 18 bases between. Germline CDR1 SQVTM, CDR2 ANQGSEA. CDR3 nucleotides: TGCAGCGTTACACTAGGAGGGGTTGGGAATCAGCCCCAGCATTTT. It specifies CSVTLGGVGNQPQHF.

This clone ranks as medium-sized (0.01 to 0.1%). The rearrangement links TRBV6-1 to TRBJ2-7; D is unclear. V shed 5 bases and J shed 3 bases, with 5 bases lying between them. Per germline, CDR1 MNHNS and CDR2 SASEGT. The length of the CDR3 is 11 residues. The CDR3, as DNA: TGTGCCAGCAGTCGCAACTACGAGCAGTACTTC. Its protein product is CASSRNYEQYF.

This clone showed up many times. The CDR3 region is CASSHAQDYEQYF. Here the CDR3 DNA reads TGTGCCAGCAGCCATGCGCAAGACTACGAGCAGTACTTC. The chain employs TRBV3-1 and TRBJ2-7; no definite D call. The germline V gene encodes CDR1 LGHDT and CDR2 YNNKEL (reference sequence). Trimming left V 3 bases short and J 3 bases short, with 9 bases between. This CDR3 has 13 amino acids.

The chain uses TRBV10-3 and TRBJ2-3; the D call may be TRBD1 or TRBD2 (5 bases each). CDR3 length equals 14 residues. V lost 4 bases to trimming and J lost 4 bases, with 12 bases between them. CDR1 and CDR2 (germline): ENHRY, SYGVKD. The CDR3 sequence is CAISVVGESDTQYF. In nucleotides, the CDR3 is TGTGCCATCAGTGTGGTGGGGGAGTCAGATACGCAGTATTTT.

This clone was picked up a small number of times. CDR3 in amino acids: CAISQTSGTGDQFF. The CDR3 DNA follows: TGTGCCATCAGCCAGACTAGCGGTACAGGAGATCAGTTCTTC. The rearrangement joins TRBV10-3 to TRBJ2-1; 9 nucleotides agree with TRBD2. Per the germline V gene, CDR1 is ENHRY and CDR2 is SYGVKD. The V and J ends lost 6 bases and 13 bases, in that order; junction bases with no gene match: 13. The CDR3 is 14 residues long.

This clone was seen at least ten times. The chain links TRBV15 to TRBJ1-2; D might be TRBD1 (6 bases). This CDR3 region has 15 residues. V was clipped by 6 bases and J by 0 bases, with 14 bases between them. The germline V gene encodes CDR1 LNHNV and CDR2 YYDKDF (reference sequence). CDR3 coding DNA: TGTGCCACCAGGAAAGGCCCAGGGGCTAACTATGGCTACACCTTC. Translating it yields CATRKGPGANYGYTF.

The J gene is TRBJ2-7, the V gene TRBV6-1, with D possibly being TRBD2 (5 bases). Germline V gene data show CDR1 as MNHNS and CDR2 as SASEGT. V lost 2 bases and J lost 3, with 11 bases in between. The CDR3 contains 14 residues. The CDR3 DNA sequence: TGTGCCAGCAGTGAACTAATAGGGAGCTACGAGCAGTACTTC. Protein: CASSELIGSYEQYF.

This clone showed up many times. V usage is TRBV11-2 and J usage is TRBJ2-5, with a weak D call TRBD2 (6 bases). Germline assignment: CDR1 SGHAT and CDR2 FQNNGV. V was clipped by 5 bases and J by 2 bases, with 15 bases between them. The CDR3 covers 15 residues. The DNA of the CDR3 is TGTGCCAGCAGCGCACCGGGGGAACTTCAAGAGACCCAGTACTTC. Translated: CASSAPGELQETQYF. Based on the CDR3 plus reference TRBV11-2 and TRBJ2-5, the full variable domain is EAGVAQSPRYKIIEKRQSVAFWCNPISGHATLYWYQQILGQGPKLLIQFQNNGVVDDSQLPKDRFSAERLKGVDSTLKIQPAKLEDSAVYLCASSAPGELQETQYFGPGTRLLVL.

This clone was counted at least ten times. The CDR3 is CSAAPGGGLETQYF. The CDR3, as DNA: TGCAGTGCTGCCCCGGGAGGGGGCCTAGAGACCCAGTACTTC. V and J are TRBV20-1 and TRBJ2-5, with D perhaps TRBD2 (8 bases). Germline V gene data show CDR1 as DFQATT and CDR2 as SNEGSKA (reference sequence). The CDR3 length is 14 residues. Deletions cut 5 bases from V and 4 bases from J, with 17 bases between.

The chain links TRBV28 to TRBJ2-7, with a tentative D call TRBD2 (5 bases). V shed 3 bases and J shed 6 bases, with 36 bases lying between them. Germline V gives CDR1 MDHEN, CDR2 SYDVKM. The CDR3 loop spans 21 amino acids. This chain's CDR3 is CASSFFPPPLRNPFLSVEQYF. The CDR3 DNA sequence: TGTGCCAGCAGTTTTTTCCCCCCCCCCCTCAGGAACCCTTTCCTTAGCGTCGAGCAGTACTTC. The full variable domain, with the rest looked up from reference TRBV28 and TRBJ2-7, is DVKVTQSSRYLVKRTGEKVFLECVQDMDHENMFWYRQDPGLGLRLIYFSYDVKMKEKGDIPEGYSVSREKKERFSLILESASTNQTSMYLCASSFFPPPLRNPFLSVEQYFGPGTRLTVT.

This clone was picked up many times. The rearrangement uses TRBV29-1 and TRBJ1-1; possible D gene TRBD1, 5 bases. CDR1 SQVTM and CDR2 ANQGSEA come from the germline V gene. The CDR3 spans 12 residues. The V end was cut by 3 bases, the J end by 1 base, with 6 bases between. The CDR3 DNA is TGCAGCGTTGAGGGGGGGAACACTGAAGCTTTCTTT. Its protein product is CSVEGGNTEAFF. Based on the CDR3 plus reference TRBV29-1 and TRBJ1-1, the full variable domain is SAVISQKPSRDICQRGTSLTIQCQVDSQVTMMFWYRQQPGQSLTLIATANQGSEATYESGFVIDKFPISRPNLTFSTLTVSNMSPEDSSIYLCSVEGGNTEAFFGQGTRLTVV.

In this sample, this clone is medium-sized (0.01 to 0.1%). CDR3 in DNA: TGTGCCAGCAGTATCACAGGGGGTGGCAATGAGCAGTTCTTC. Amino acids: CASSITGGGNEQFF. V is TRBV27 and J is TRBJ2-1; TRBD1 agrees at 8 bases. CDR3 length equals 14 residues. Per germline, CDR1 MNHEY and CDR2 SMNVEV (reference sequence). Trimming removed 5 bases from V and 6 bases from J; junction bases left unmatched: 6.